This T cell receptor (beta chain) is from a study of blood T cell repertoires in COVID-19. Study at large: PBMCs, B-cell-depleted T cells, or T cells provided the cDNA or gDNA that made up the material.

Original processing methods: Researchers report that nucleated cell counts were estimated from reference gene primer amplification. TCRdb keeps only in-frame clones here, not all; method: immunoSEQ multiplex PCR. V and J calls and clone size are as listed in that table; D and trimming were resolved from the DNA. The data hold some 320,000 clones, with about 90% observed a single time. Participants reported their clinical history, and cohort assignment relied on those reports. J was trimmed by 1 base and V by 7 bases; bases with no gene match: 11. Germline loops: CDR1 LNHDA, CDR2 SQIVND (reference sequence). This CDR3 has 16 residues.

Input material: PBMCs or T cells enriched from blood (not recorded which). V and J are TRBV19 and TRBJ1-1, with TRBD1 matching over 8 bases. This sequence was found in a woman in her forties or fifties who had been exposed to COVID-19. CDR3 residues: CASTKSDRGRNTEAFF. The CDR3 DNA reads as TGTGCCAGTACCAAATCTGACAGGGGCAGGAACACTGAAGCTTTCTTT.